Following are 18 T cell receptor beta chains from one sample sequenced in a study of beta chain features in type 1 diabetes. Study observations and caveats: For Type 1 diabetes patients, all four CD4+ subsets carried TCRB CDR3s that were moderately but significantly shorter.

Sequencing targeted expressed TCRB transcripts, as all isolated RNA had been reverse transcribed. The method was immunoSEQ multiplex PCR; TCRdb's version includes in-frame clones alone and lacks a portion of them. Of a few hundred thousand clones in the sample, approximately 10% were seen once. The antigens these receptors bind are not known. The sample consisted of naive CD4+ T cells from blood. Every receptor here comes from a man in his thirties or forties with type 1 diabetes.

This clone showed up just a few times. This rearrangement joins TRBV6-4 to TRBJ1-1; D call uncertain. The CDR3 has 15 amino acids. The V and J ends lost 2 bases and 0 bases respectively, with 10 bases between them. Germline CDR1 reads MRHNA; CDR2 reads SNTAGT. The CDR3 here is CASSDIGGLNTEAFF. In DNA, the CDR3 is TGTGCCAGCAGTGACATTGGCGGGCTGAACACTGAAGCTTTCTTT.

This clone was seen only a few times. The chain uses TRBV5-1 and TRBJ1-2; the match to TRBD1 covers 8 bases. The CDR3 covers 13 residues. CDR1 and CDR2 from the germline V gene are SGHRS and YFSETQ. The junction had 3 bases not matched to a gene; V was cut back by 4 bases and J by 4 bases. The CDR3 loop reads CASSLGTGYGYTF. In nucleotides, the CDR3 is TGCGCCAGCAGCCTCGGGACAGGCTATGGCTACACCTTC.

This sequence joins TRBV2 and TRBJ2-7; 9 nucleotides line up with TRBD1. The CDR3 is 14 amino acids. The ends lost 3 bases at V and 9 bases at J; junction bases unmatched: 9. The germline CDR1 and CDR2 sequences are SNHLY and FYNNEI. This chain's CDR3 is CASSEGDRVNRQYF. In nucleotides, the CDR3 is TGTGCCAGCAGTGAGGGGGACAGGGTGAATCGGCAGTACTTC. Drawing the rest from reference TRBV2 and TRBJ2-7, the complete variable domain is EPEVTQTPSHQVTQMGQEVILRCVPISNHLYFYWYRQILGQKVEFLVSFYNNEISEKSEIFDDQFSVERPDGSNFTLKIRSTKLEDSAMYFCASSEGDRVNRQYFGPGTRLTVT.

The chain uses TRBV4-2 and TRBJ2-4; TRBD1 matches 7 bases. The CDR3 runs 16 residues. Germline CDR1 is LGHNA and CDR2 is YNFKEQ. V lost 0 bases, J lost 6 bases, and 8 bases stayed unmatched. CDR3 loop: CASSQDRRGPGNIQYF. CDR3 DNA: TGTGCCAGCAGCCAAGATAGAAGGGGGCCTGGAAACATTCAGTACTTC.

In its sample, this clone was seen a few times. This chain joins TRBV4-1 and TRBJ2-1; D is unresolved. Germline CDR1 reads MGHRA; CDR2 reads YSYEKL. Deletions cut 1 base from V and 0 bases from J, with 13 bases between. The CDR3 sequence is 17 residues long. CDR3 loop: CASSQGFVGLSYNEQFF. The CDR3, as DNA: TGCGCCAGCAGCCAAGGGTTCGTTGGGCTCTCCTACAATGAGCAGTTCTTC.

In its sample, this clone was seen a few times. The CDR3 coding sequence is TGTGCCAGCAGCAGGATGGCGAGGAATCAGCCCCAGCATTTT. This gives the protein CASSRMARNQPQHF. J is TRBJ1-5 and V is TRBV7-3, with D hard to call. Trimming took off 5 bases at V and 4 bases at J, with 12 bases between the two ends. The CDR3 has 14 amino acids. Looked up from germline, CDR1 is SGHTA and CDR2 is FQGTGA.

The chain combines TRBV7-2 with TRBJ2-5, with 11 bases matching TRBD2. After removal of 6 bases from V and 2 bases from J, the junction contained 2 bases not matched to a gene. Per the germline V gene, CDR1 is SGHTA and CDR2 is FQGNSA. CDR3 size: 14 residues. CDR3 in amino acids: CASSIAGGQETQYF. The CDR3, as DNA: TGTGCCAGCAGTATAGCGGGGGGGCAAGAGACCCAGTACTTC.

This clone was seen only once. This chain joins TRBV19 and TRBJ1-6; no reliable D call. CDR1 is LNHDA and CDR2 is SQIVND in the germline V gene (reference sequence). Trimming shortened V by 3 bases and J by 8 bases, and 11 bases separated the two germline ends. The CDR3 length is 14 residues. CDR3 in amino acids: CASSIWVGDSPLHF. The CDR3 DNA reads as TGTGCCAGTAGTATCTGGGTCGGGGATTCACCCCTCCACTTT. Drawing the rest from reference TRBV19 and TRBJ1-6, the complete variable domain is DGGITQSPKYLFRKEGQNVTLSCEQNLNHDAMYWYRQDPGQGLRLIYYSQIVNDFQKGDIAEGYSVSREKKESFPLTVTSAQKNPTAFYLCASSIWVGDSPLHFGNGTRLTVT.

The rearrangement joins TRBV2 to TRBJ2-3, with TRBD2 matching over 10 bases. V gave up 3 bases and J gave up 5 bases; unmatched junction bases: 5. Germline V gives CDR1 SNHLY, CDR2 FYNNEI. The CDR3 sequence is 15 residues long. The CDR3, as DNA: TGTGCCAGCAGTGACCCAGCGGGGGGGCGAGATACGCAGTATTTT. This gives the protein CASSDPAGGRDTQYF.

The chain has TRBV29-1 and TRBJ2-5; D is perhaps TRBD1 (5 bases). CDR3 length: 12 amino acids. V lost 4 bases and J lost 2, with 8 bases in between. In germline, CDR1 is SQVTM, CDR2 ANQGSEA. The CDR3 is CSVVGLQETQYF. CDR3 nucleotide sequence: TGCAGCGTTGTGGGGCTGCAAGAGACCCAGTACTTC.

This clone was counted a few times. CDR3: CASSPGQGTDTQYF. The CDR3 DNA follows: TGTGCCAGCAGCCCTGGACAGGGCACAGATACGCAGTATTTT. The V gene is TRBV28, the J gene TRBJ2-3; 7 bases line up with TRBD1. The ends lost 6 bases at V and 1 base at J; junction bases unmatched: 4. Germline V gene sequence: CDR1 MDHEN, CDR2 SYDVKM. This CDR3 has 14 amino acids. The whole variable domain, remainder taken from reference TRBV28 and TRBJ2-3, is DVKVTQSSRYLVKRTGEKVFLECVQDMDHENMFWYRQDPGLGLRLIYFSYDVKMKEKGDIPEGYSVSREKKERFSLILESASTNQTSMYLCASSPGQGTDTQYFGPGTRLTVL.

This clone was counted a few times. This sequence joins TRBV6-6 and TRBJ2-5, with TRBD1 identical over 7 bases. The CDR3 covers 14 residues. Germline values: CDR1 MNHNY, CDR2 SVGAGI (reference sequence). The junction had 8 bases not matched to a gene; V was cut back by 8 bases and J by 2 bases. The CDR3 loop reads CASQYDRAQETQYF. CDR3 DNA: TGTGCCAGCCAATATGACAGGGCTCAAGAGACCCAGTACTTC.

This chain connects TRBV7-4 to TRBJ2-7, with 9 bases aligning to TRBD1. The germline gives CDR1 SGHVT, CDR2 SQSDAQ. V shed 6 bases and J 5 bases; nucleotides not matched to a gene: 8. This CDR3 comprises 14 residues. The CDR3 DNA sequence: TGTGCCAGCAGTGAAAGGACAGGGGAGGACGAGCAGTACTTC. Residues: CASSERTGEDEQYF.

The V call is TRBV2, the J call TRBJ2-3, with 10 bases that match TRBD2. Germline CDR1 SNHLY, CDR2 FYNNEI. The V gene end was trimmed by 3 bases and the J gene end by 5 bases; junction bases not matched to a gene: 8. This CDR3 has 16 amino acids. The CDR3 protein is CASSDPSGGVRDTQYF. In nucleotides, the CDR3 is TGTGCCAGCAGTGATCCAAGCGGGGGGGTGAGAGATACGCAGTATTTT.

This clone has at least ten counts. This chain connects TRBV29-1 to TRBJ2-1, with a tentative D call TRBD1 (6 bases). Per germline, CDR1 SQVTM and CDR2 ANQGSEA. The CDR3 runs 10 residues. The CDR3 is CTYRENEQFF. In nucleotides, the CDR3 is TGCACATACAGGGAGAATGAGCAGTTCTTC.

Notes on this clone: Sequence at one end of the junction differs from germline and may be a read error. This chain uses TRBV7-3 with TRBJ1-1; the D gene is possibly TRBD1 (5 bases). The CDR3 contains 15 residues. Germline V gene lookup returns CDR1 SGHTA and CDR2 FQGTGA. The CDR3 DNA sequence: TGTGCCAGCAGCCTAACCAGGGTCCTGAACACTGAAGCTTTCTTT. This gives the protein CASSLTRVLNTEAFF.

The CDR3 DNA sequence: TGCGCCAGCAGCCAAGACTTCACAGGGGGCGAATCACCCCTCCACTTT. This translates into CASSQDFTGGESPLHF. This chain links TRBV4-3 with TRBJ1-6; 9 positions agree with TRBD1. Losses at the gene ends were 0 bases for V and 10 bases for J; bases not matched to a gene: 7. Germline V gene lookup returns CDR1 LGHNA and CDR2 YSLEER. The CDR3 extends over 16 amino acids.

The chain recombines TRBV27 with TRBJ1-1; a possible D gene is TRBD1 (6 bases). The germline V gene encodes CDR1 MNHEY and CDR2 SMNVEV (reference sequence). Between the trimmed V and J ends, which lost 2 bases and 0 bases, there was a span of 10 bases. This CDR3 has 15 amino acids. CDR3 sequence reads: CASSLQGDMNTEAFF. In DNA, the CDR3 is TGTGCCAGCAGTTTACAAGGGGACATGAACACTGAAGCTTTCTTT.